These 21 T cell receptor delta chains were sequenced from one sample in a study of gamma-delta T cells after stem cell transplantation. TCRdb redid clone calling on the RT-PCR reads using CATT. The table has some 13,000 delta-chain clones, roughly 30% seen once. The sequencing input was gamma-delta T cells. The receptors stem from a human donor. It is not recorded whose cells these are; they may come from a transplant donor.

The J gene is TRDJ3, the V gene TRDV2; the match to TRDD3 covers 7 bases. This CDR3 is 20 amino acids long. J gave up 0 bases and V 1 base, and 11 bases lay outside the gene matches. The V gene's germline CDR1 is GEAIGNYY and CDR2 EKD. The CDR3 DNA reads TGTGCCTGTGACACTGGGGGACTCTTGGGTAGCTCCTGGGACACCCGACAGATGTTTTTC. This sequence encodes CACDTGGLLGSSWDTRQMFF.

This clone was seen only a few times. The chain recombines TRDV1 with TRDJ1; 9 bases agree with TRDD3. V dropped 0 bases and J dropped 3; count of bases not matched to a gene: 11. Germline V gene data show CDR1 as TSWWSYY and CDR2 as QGS. There are 18 residues in the CDR3. The CDR3 region is CALGELSSGIRYADKLIF. CDR3 coding DNA: TGTGCTCTTGGGGAACTCTCCTCGGGGATACGCTATGCCGATAAACTCATCTTT.

As to this clone: Relative to the germline gene, one junction end is altered; a read error may explain this. Other DNA variants within this sample encode the same CDR3. The J gene is TRDJ3, the V gene TRDV2; TRDD3 aligns across 11 bases. This CDR3 has 18 amino acids. Per germline, CDR1 GEAIGNYY and CDR2 EKD. CDR3 region: CACDTVLGDTLYTLQMFF. The CDR3 DNA sequence: TGTGCCTGTGACACCGTCCTGGGGGATACCTTGTACACCCTACAGATGTTTTTC.

This chain joins TRDV3 and TRDJ1; TRDD3 agrees at 12 bases. Germline V lookup: CDR1 TVYSNPD, CDR2 GDNSRS (reference sequence). V lost 4 bases and J lost 7; bases outside the gene matches: 13. The CDR3 totals 15 residues. CDR3 in DNA: TGTGCCTGTACTCCTTCCTGGGGGATACGGCGTAAACTCATCTTT. Protein sequence: CACTPSWGIRRKLIF.

The chain links TRDV3 to TRDJ1; D is perhaps TRDD3 (6 bases). The CDR3 is 15 amino acids. Trimming removed 4 bases from V and 0 bases from J, with 18 bases in between. Germline V lookup: CDR1 TVYSNPD, CDR2 GDNSRS (reference sequence). CDR3 sequence reads: CAYPRGGQHTDKLIF. The CDR3 coding sequence is TGTGCCTACCCCCGTGGGGGTCAACACACCGATAAACTCATCTTT.

In its sample, this clone was seen a few times. This chain links TRDV1 with TRDJ1, with D possibly TRDD2 on 7 matching bases. The V gene lost 5 bases and the J gene lost 3 bases, with 37 bases spanning the gap. This CDR3 has 22 amino acids. Germline CDR1 reads TSWWSYY; CDR2 reads QGS. CDR3 DNA: TGTGCTCTTGGGCCTTTTCCTACGCGGGGGACAAGGGCACTTTACCGTGCCGATAAACTCATCTTT. Translation gives CALGPFPTRGTRALYRADKLIF.

CDR3 DNA sequence: TGTGCCTTTATTCGGTTCCTAGTCTACTGGGGGATGGGGGACACCGATAAACTCATCTTT. It encodes CAFIRFLVYWGMGDTDKLIF. This chain links TRDV3 with TRDJ1; 10 nucleotides line up with TRDD3. CDR1 TVYSNPD and CDR2 GDNSRS come from the germline V gene (reference sequence). The CDR3 has 20 amino acids. Trimming took 1 base from V and 0 from J; bases not matched to a gene: 20.

This clone was counted between two and nine times. This rearrangement joins TRDV1 to TRDJ1; 7 bases line up with TRDD3. CDR3 length equals 20 residues. The germline V gene has CDR1 TSWWSYY and CDR2 QGS. V dropped 1 base and J dropped 7; count of bases not matched to a gene: 24. CDR3 residues: CALGEHDLPSMYWGTLKLIF. CDR3 sequence (DNA): TGTGCTCTTGGGGAACATGATCTACCGAGTATGTATTGGGGGACGCTTAAACTCATCTTT.

The table lists this clone with a few counts. The V gene is TRDV1, the J gene TRDJ1; D might be TRDD3 (5 bases). Looked up from germline, CDR1 is TSWWSYY and CDR2 is QGS. Trimming removed 0 bases from V and 3 bases from J, with 11 bases in between. The CDR3 has 15 residues. This CDR3 is CALGELSPWADKLIF. The DNA of the CDR3 is TGTGCTCTTGGGGAACTAAGCCCCTGGGCCGATAAACTCATCTTT.

This chain uses TRDV1 with TRDJ1; D gene uncertain. Per the germline V gene, CDR1 is TSWWSYY and CDR2 is QGS. V was trimmed by 0 bases and J by 0 bases, leaving 29 bases between them. The CDR3 length is 22 residues. The CDR3 protein is CALGELATCHLLEDGDTDKLIF. CDR3 DNA: TGTGCTCTTGGGGAACTAGCGACCTGCCACCTCCTCGAGGATGGTGACACCGATAAACTCATCTTT.

This clone was observed a few times. The same CDR3 arises from other DNA sequences in this sample as well. The V call is TRDV2, the J call TRDJ3; D ambiguous. The V end was cut by 2 bases, the J end by 1 base, with 14 bases between. Germline CDR1 and CDR2: GEAIGNYY and EKD. The CDR3 loop spans 18 amino acids. CDR3: CACDKAEGPSWDTRQMFF. CDR3 coding DNA: TGTGCCTGTGACAAGGCGGAGGGCCCATCCTGGGACACCCGACAGATGTTTTTC.

The chain couples TRDV2 to TRDJ3; tentatively, D is TRDD1 or TRDD3 (5 bases each). The length of the CDR3 is 18 residues. With 0 bases removed from V and 19 bases from J, the gap between germline ends came to 30 bases. Germline V gene sequence: CDR1 GEAIGNYY, CDR2 EKD. CDR3 nucleotides: TGTGCCTGTGACACCTCGGGAGCGAGCTCCTGGGACACCCGAAATATGTTTTTC. It yields the protein CACDTSGASSWDTRNMFF.

In its sample, this clone was seen a few times. The rearrangement uses TRDV1 and TRDJ1; D unresolved. Germline V CDR1 and CDR2: TSWWSYY, QGS. The V end lost 9 bases, the J end lost 0 bases, and 26 bases lay between the germline ends. The CDR3 covers 18 residues. Written as DNA, the CDR3 is TGTGCTCTCCACACCTCAACCCTGCCCCTCTCATACACCGATAAACTCATCTTT. As protein: CALHTSTLPLSYTDKLIF.

A word on this clone: No DNA is shown, since the ends of the CDR3 on it are uncertain; the CDR3 is the one TCRdb lists. The chain couples TRDV1 to TRDJ1; TRDD3, as called in the table, went unchecked against the DNA. Germline values: CDR1 TSWWSYY, CDR2 QGS. Inclusive of both ends, the CDR3 amounts to 22 amino acids. CDR3 residues: CAIGELSRSYGCRLGNTDKLIF.

Only a few counts were recorded for this clone. The J gene is TRDJ1, the V gene TRDV1; D is possibly TRDD1 (5 bases). CDR3 length: 15 residues. In germline, CDR1 is TSWWSYY, CDR2 QGS. V lost 3 bases, J lost 1 base, and 12 bases lay in between. CDR3 coding DNA: TGTGCTCTTGGGGACCAAAATACCCCCACCGATAAACTCATCTTT. It translates to CALGDQNTPTDKLIF.

This clone qualifies as medium-sized. Other DNA sequences in this specimen translate into the identical CDR3. The V and J genes are TRDV2 and TRDJ2; a weak D match, TRDD3 (6 bases). CDR1 is GEAIGNYY and CDR2 is EKD in the germline V gene. Trimming left V 0 bases short and J 2 bases short, with 6 bases between. The CDR3 loop spans 14 amino acids. The CDR3 region is CACDTWGLTAQLFF. CDR3 nucleotides: TGTGCCTGTGACACCTGGGGGTTGACAGCACAACTCTTCTTT.

This clone was seen a few times. The gene calls are TRDV1 and TRDJ1; D might be TRDD3 (6 bases). The CDR3 spans 19 residues. Germline CDR1 TSWWSYY, CDR2 QGS. Trimming took 0 bases from V and 3 from J, leaving 23 bases between them. The DNA of the CDR3 is TGTGCTCTTGGGGAACTCCCTAGGGGGAGGTCCGGGCAGTCCGATAAACTCATCTTT. It yields the protein CALGELPRGRSGQSDKLIF.

This clone was counted a few times. The junction departs from germline at one end; a sequencing error may be responsible. The same CDR3 also results from other DNA sequences found in this sample. This chain links TRDV2 with TRDJ1; TRDD3 might be the D (6 bases). CDR1 is GEAIGNYY, CDR2 EKD, per germline. There are 16 residues in the CDR3. CDR3 coding DNA: TGTGCCTGTGACACCGGCTGGGGATCCTCCACCGACAAACTCATCTTT. It codes for CACDTGWGSSTDKLIF.

This clone has only a few counts. CDR3 coding DNA: TGTGCCTGTGACACCGAGGGGGATAGAGGCGATAAACTCATCTTT. Protein sequence: CACDTEGDRGDKLIF. The chain links TRDV2 to TRDJ1, with 8 nucleotides matching TRDD3. V lost 0 bases, J lost 4 bases, and 6 bases stayed unmatched. The CDR3 is 15 amino acids. The germline gives CDR1 GEAIGNYY, CDR2 EKD.

With respect to this clone: This sample also contains other DNA sequences that code for the same CDR3. The chain combines TRDV3 with TRDJ1; 8 positions agree with TRDD3. CDR1 and CDR2 from the germline V gene are TVYSNPD and GDNSRS (reference sequence). This CDR3 comprises 15 residues. The junction had 17 bases not matched to a gene; V was cut back by 5 bases and J by 6 bases. DNA for the CDR3: TGTGCCAAACACTCGGGGGATAAAGAGGGGAATAAACTCATCTTT. Encoded protein: CAKHSGDKEGNKLIF.

This clone has more than one count but fewer than ten. V and J are TRDV1 and TRDJ1, with 11 nucleotides matching TRDD3. The germline CDR1 and CDR2 sequences are TSWWSYY and QGS. The CDR3 is 19 amino acids. Losses at the gene ends were 0 bases for V and 0 bases for J; bases not matched to a gene: 9. The chain's CDR3 is CALGELATGGYRDTDKLIF. The CDR3 coding sequence is TGTGCTCTTGGGGAACTAGCGACTGGGGGATATCGGGACACCGATAAACTCATCTTT.